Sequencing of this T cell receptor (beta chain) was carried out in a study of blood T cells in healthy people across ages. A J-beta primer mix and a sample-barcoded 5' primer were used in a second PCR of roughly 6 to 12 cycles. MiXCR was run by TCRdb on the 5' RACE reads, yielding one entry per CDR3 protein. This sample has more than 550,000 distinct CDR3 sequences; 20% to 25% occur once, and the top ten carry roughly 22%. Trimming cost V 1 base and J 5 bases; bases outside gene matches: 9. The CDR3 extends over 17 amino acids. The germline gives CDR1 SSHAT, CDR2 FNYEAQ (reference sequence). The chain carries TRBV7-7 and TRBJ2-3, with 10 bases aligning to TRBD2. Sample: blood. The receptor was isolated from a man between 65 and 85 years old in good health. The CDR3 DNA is TGTGCCAGCAGCTTAGGGCTAGCGGGAGAGGCGGGAGATACGCAGTATTTT. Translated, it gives CASSLGLAGEAGDTQYF.